The 6 T cell receptor beta chains below were found in one sample sequenced in a study of T-cell memory formation after mild COVID-19. TCRdb recomputed calls from the 5' RACE reads with MiXCR, one row per CDR3 protein. The sample holds a few hundred thousand distinct CDR3 sequences, under 20% seen once. The sample consisted of PBMCs or a T cell subset sorted from them (not recorded which). Source of these receptors: a man between 18 and 35 years old who had mild COVID-19 (a few samples of this study predate the infection). Cell type and time point are not known.

V gene TRBV4-3 combines with J gene TRBJ2-3, with D perhaps matching TRBD2 (5 bases). Per the germline V gene, CDR1 is LGHNA and CDR2 is YSLEER. Trimming stripped 2 bases from V and 1 base from J, with 10 bases between. The CDR3 runs to 15 residues. The CDR3 DNA reads TGCGCCAGCAGCCAACTTCTCGGGGGCACAGATACGCAGTATTTT. This sequence encodes CASSQLLGGTDTQYF.

The chain joins TRBV5-1 to TRBJ1-2, with TRBD1 as a possible D gene (5 bases). V gave up 4 bases and J gave up 8 bases, with 12 bases separating them. Per the germline V gene, CDR1 is SGHRS and CDR2 is YFSETQ. This CDR3 spans 12 amino acids. CDR3 nucleotides: TGCGCCAGCAGCGATTCCGGACAAGGCTACACCTTC. It specifies CASSDSGQGYTF. Based on the CDR3 plus reference TRBV5-1 and TRBJ1-2, the full variable domain is KAGVTQTPRYLIKTRGQQVTLSCSPISGHRSVSWYQQTPGQGLQFLFEYFSETQRNKGNFPGRFSGRQFSNSRSEMNVSTLELGDSALYLCASSDSGQGYTFGSGTRLTVV.

This clonotype was seen many times. This sequence joins TRBV7-2 and TRBJ2-7, with 9 bases fitting TRBD2. Losses at the gene ends were 4 bases for V and 2 bases for J; bases not matched to a gene: 0. Germline V lookup: CDR1 SGHTA, CDR2 FQGNSA. This CDR3 has 13 residues. Written as DNA, the CDR3 is TGTGCCAGCAGCTGGACTAGCGCCTACGAGCAGTACGTC. It translates to CASSWTSAYEQYV.

In this sample, this clonotype turned up a few times. The rearrangement links TRBV12-3 or TRBV12-4 to TRBJ1-5, with D unresolved. CDR3 size: 12 residues. V was pared by 0 bases and J by 3 bases, with 0 bases between. The CDR3 region has the DNA TGTGCCAGCAGTTTAGCCAATCAGCCCCAGCATTTT. Translation gives CASSLANQPQHF.

About this clonotype: A read error is likely, as this CDR3 ends without the conserved phenylalanine or tryptophan. The chain has TRBV3-1 and TRBJ2-5; D might be TRBD1 (5 bases). CDR3 length: 16 residues. Germline V lookup: CDR1 LGHDT, CDR2 YNNKEL (reference sequence). The V end was cut by 0 bases, the J end by 1 base, with 12 bases between. CDR3 residues: CASSQDWQGLQETQYV. CDR3 nucleotides: TGTGCCAGCAGCCAAGATTGGCAGGGCCTCCAAGAGACCCAGTACGTC.

The J gene is TRBJ2-5, the V gene TRBV12-3 or TRBV12-4; D is perhaps TRBD1 (5 bases). This CDR3 has 15 amino acids. V shed 3 bases and J shed 5 bases, with 16 bases lying between them. CDR3 nucleotides: TGTGCCAGCAGTTTTGGCGAGCAGGGTCGGGAGACCCAGTACTTC. Translating gives CASSFGEQGRETQYF.